This T cell receptor (beta chain) was obtained from a study of beta chain features in type 1 diabetes. Isolation of CD4+ naive, central memory, regulatory and stem cell-like memory cells was achieved by sorting via CD45RO/CCR7/CD25/CD127/CD95/CD27. Purity exceeded 98% in all sorted populations. General observations from the study: At VDJ recombination sites, type 1 diabetes patients had fewer insertions and more deleted nucleotides. TCRB CDR3 length was moderately but significantly reduced in all four CD4+ subsets of Type 1 diabetes patients. In comparison with healthy donors, patients had naive, central memory and Treg TCRB repertoires that appeared more similar.

V dropped 6 bases and J dropped 0; count of bases not matched to a gene: 2. The CDR3 has 12 residues. In germline, CDR1 is GTSNPN, CDR2 SVGIG (reference sequence). Notes on this clone: Its antigen is as yet unknown.

Every isolated RNA sample was fully reverse transcribed, so sequencing captured expressed TCRB transcripts. Sequencing used immunoSEQ multiplex PCR; TCRdb keeps in-frame clones, though not all of them. This table holds nearly 350,000 clones, roughly a tenth found once. J is TRBJ2-7 and V is TRBV30; 7 bases align to TRBD1. This sequence was found in a man aged 25-45 years with type 1 diabetes. Sequencing input: central memory CD4+ T cells from blood. The DNA of the CDR3 is TGTGCCTGCGACAGGGACTCCTACGAGCAGTACTTC. It yields the protein CACDRDSYEQYF.